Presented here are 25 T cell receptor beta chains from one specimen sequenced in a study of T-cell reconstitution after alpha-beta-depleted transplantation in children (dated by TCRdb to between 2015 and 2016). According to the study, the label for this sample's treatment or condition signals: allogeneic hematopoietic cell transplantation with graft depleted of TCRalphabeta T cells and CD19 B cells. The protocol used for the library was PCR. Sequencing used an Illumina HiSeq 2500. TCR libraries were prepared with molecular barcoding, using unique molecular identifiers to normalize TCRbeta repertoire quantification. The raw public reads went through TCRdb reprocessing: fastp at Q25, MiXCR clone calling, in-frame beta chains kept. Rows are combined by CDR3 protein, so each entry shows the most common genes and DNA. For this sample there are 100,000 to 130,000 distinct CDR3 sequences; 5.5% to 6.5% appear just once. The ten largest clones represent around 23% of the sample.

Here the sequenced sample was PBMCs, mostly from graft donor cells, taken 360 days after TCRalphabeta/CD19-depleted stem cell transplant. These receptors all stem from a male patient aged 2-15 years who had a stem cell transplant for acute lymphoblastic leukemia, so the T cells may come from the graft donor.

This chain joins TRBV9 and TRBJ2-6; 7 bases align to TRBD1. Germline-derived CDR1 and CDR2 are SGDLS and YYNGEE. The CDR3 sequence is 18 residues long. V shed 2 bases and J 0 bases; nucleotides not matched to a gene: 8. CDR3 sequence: CASSVSPGQRSGANVLTF. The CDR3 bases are TGTGCCAGCAGCGTGAGTCCGGGACAGCGCTCTGGGGCCAACGTCCTGACTTTC.

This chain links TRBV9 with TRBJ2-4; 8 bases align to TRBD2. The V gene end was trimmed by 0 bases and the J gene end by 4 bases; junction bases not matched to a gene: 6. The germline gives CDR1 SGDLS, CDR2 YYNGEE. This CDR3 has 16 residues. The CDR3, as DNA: TGTGCCAGCAGCGTAGCTATTAGCGGGGTGAAAAACATTCAGTACTTC. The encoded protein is CASSVAISGVKNIQYF.

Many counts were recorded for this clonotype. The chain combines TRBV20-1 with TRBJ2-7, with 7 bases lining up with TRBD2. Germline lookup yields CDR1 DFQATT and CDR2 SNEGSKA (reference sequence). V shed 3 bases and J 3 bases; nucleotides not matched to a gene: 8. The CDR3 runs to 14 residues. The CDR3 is CSASSGLGIYEQYF. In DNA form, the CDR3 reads TGCAGTGCTAGTTCCGGACTAGGCATCTACGAGCAGTACTTC.

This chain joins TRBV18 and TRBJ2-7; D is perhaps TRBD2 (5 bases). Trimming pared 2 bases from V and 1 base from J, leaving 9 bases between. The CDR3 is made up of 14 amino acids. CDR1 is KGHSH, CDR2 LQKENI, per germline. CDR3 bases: TGTGCCAGCTCACCAGGACTTTTTTCCTACGAGCAGTACTTC. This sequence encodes CASSPGLFSYEQYF. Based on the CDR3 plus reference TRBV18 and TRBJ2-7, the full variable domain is NAGVMQNPRHLVRRRGQEARLRCSPMKGHSHVYWYRQLPEEGLKFMVYLQKENIIDESGMPKERFSAEFPKEGPSILRIQQVVRGDSAAYFCASSPGLFSYEQYFGPGTRLTVT.

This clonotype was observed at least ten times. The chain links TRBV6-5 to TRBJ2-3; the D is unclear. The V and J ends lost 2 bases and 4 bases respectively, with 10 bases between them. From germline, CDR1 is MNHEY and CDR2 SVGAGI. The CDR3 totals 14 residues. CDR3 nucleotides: TGTGCCAGCAGTTACACCGGTCACGCAGATACGCAGTATTTT. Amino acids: CASSYTGHADTQYF.

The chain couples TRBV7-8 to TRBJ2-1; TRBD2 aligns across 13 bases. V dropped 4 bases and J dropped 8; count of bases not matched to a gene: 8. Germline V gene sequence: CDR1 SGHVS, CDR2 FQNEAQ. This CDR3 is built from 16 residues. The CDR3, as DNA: TGTGCCAGCAGCTCAACTAGCGGGGGGGCTAGGGATGAGCAGTTCTTC. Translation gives CASSSTSGGARDEQFF.

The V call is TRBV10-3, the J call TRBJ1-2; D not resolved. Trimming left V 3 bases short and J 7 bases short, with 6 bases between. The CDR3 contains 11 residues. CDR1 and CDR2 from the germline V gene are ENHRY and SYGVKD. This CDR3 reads CAISEPLGYTF. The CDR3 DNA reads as TGTGCCATCAGTGAACCCCTTGGCTACACCTTC.

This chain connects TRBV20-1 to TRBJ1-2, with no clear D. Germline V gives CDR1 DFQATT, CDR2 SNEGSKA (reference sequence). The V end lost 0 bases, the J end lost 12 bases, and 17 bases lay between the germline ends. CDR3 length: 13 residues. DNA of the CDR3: TGCAGTGCTAGAGATGTTAGTGTACGGGGAAACACCTTC. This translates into CSARDVSVRGNTF.

In DNA, the CDR3 is TGTGCCAGCAGCCCGACCGGGACAGGGGGCGCGGATGGCTACACCTTC. This translates into CASSPTGTGGADGYTF. The chain is built from TRBV7-9 and TRBJ1-2, with 12 bases fitting TRBD1. This CDR3 is built from 16 residues. The germline V gene has CDR1 SEHNR and CDR2 FQNEAQ (reference sequence). The junction had 10 bases not matched to a gene; V was cut back by 5 bases and J by 6 bases.

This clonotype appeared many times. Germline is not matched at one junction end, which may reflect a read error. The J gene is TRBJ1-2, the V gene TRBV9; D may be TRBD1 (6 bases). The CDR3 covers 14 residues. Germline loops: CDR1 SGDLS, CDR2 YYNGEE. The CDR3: CASSVPSIGTPLFF. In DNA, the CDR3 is TGTGCCAGCAGCGTCCCTTCCATCGGGACACCACTGTTTTTC. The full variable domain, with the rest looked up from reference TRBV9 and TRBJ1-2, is DSGVTQTPKHLITATGQRVTLRCSPRSGDLSVYWYQQSLDQGLQFLIQYYNGEERAKGNILERFSAQQFPDLHSELNLSSLELGDSALYFCASSVPSIGTPLFFGSGTRLTVV.

In DNA form, the CDR3 reads TGTGCCAGCAGCTTATCCCCTAGCTATGGGGGATTGGAGCAGTTCTTC. Translation: CASSLSPSYGGLEQFF. J is TRBJ2-1 and V is TRBV7-3; D may match TRBD1 or TRBD2 (5 bases each). CDR3 size: 16 residues. Looked up from germline, CDR1 is SGHTA and CDR2 is FQGTGA. V was shortened by 2 bases and J by 10 bases, with 21 bases between the two germline ends.

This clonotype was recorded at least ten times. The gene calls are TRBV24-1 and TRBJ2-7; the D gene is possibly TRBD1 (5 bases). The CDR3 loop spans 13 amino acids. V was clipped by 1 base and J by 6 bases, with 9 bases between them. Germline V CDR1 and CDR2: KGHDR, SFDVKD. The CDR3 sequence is CATSDFQGSEQYF. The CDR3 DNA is TGTGCCACCAGTGATTTTCAGGGATCCGAGCAGTACTTC.

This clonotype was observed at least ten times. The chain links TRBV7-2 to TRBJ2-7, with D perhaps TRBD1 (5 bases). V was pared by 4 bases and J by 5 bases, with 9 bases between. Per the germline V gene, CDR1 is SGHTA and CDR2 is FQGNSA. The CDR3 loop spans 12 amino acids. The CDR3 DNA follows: TGTGCCAGCAGCTCGTGGGGCCACGAGCAGTACTTC. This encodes CASSSWGHEQYF.

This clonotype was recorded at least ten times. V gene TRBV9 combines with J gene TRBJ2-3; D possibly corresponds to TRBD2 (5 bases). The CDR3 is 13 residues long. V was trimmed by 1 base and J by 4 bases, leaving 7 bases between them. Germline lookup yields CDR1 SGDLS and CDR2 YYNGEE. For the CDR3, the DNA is TGTGCCAGCAGCGTACTAGCTGCAGATACGCAGTATTTT. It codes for CASSVLAADTQYF.

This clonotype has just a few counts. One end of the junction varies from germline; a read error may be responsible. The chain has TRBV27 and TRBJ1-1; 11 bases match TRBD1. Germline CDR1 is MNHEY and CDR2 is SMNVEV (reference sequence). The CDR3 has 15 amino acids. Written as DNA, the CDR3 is TGCACCAGCAGTTTATACGGGACAGGGGGCACTGAAGCTTTCTTT. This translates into CTSSLYGTGGTEAFF.

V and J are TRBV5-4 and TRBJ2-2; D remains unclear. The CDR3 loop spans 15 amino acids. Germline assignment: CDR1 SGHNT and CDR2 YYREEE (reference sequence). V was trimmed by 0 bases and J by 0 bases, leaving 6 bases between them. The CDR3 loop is CASSLDRPNTGELFF. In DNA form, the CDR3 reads TGTGCCAGCAGCTTGGACCGCCCGAACACCGGGGAGCTGTTTTTT.

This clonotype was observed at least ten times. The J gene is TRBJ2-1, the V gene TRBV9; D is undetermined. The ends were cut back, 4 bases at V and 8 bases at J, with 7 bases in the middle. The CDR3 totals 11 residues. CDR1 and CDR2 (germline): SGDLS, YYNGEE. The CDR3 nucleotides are TGTGCCAGCAGCTTCAGTCATGAGCAGTTCTTC. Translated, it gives CASSFSHEQFF.

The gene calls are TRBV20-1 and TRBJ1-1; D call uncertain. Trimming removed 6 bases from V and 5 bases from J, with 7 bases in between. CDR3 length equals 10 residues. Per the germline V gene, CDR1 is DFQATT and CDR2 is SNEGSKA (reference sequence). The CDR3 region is CSARRTEAFF. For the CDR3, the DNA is TGCAGTGCCCGTAGGACTGAAGCTTTCTTT.

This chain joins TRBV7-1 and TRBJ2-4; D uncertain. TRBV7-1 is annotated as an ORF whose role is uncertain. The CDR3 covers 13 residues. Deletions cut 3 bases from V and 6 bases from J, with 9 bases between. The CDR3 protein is CASSSGLINIQYF. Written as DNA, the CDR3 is TGTGCCAGCAGCTCCGGGCTCATAAACATTCAGTACTTC.

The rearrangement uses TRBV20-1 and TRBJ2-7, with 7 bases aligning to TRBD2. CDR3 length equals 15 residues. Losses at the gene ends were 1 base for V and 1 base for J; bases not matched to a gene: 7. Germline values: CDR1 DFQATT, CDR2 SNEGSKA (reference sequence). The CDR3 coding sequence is TGCAGTGCTAGAGCTACCGGGACTAAGTCCTACGAGCAGTACTTC. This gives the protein CSARATGTKSYEQYF.

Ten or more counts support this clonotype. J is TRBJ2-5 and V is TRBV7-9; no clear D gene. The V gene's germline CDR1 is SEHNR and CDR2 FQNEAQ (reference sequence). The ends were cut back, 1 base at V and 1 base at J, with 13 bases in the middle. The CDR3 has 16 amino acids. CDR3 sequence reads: CASSLGPHGIQETQYF. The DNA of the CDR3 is TGTGCCAGCAGCTTAGGTCCGCACGGAATCCAAGAGACCCAGTACTTC.

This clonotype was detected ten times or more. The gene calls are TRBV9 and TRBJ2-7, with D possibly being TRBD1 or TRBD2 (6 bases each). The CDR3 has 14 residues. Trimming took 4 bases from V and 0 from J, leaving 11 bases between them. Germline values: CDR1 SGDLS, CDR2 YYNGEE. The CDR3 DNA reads TGTGCCAGCAGCCTAGGGGGGAGCTCCTACGAGCAGTACTTC. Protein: CASSLGGSSYEQYF. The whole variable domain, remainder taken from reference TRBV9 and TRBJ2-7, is DSGVTQTPKHLITATGQRVTLRCSPRSGDLSVYWYQQSLDQGLQFLIQYYNGEERAKGNILERFSAQQFPDLHSELNLSSLELGDSALYFCASSLGGSSYEQYFGPGTRLTVT.

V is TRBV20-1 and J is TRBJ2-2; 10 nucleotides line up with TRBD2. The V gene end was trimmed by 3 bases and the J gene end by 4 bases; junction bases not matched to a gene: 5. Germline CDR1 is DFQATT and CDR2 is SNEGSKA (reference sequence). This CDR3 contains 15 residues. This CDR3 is CSARALAGATGELFF. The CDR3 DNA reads TGCAGTGCTAGGGCGCTAGCGGGAGCCACCGGGGAGCTGTTTTTT.

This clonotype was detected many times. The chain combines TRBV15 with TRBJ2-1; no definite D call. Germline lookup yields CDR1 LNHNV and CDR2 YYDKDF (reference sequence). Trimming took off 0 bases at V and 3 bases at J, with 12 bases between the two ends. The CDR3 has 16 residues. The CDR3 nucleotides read TGTGCCACCAGCAGAGACCACAGTGTGCTCTACAATGAGCAGTTCTTC. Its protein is CATSRDHSVLYNEQFF.

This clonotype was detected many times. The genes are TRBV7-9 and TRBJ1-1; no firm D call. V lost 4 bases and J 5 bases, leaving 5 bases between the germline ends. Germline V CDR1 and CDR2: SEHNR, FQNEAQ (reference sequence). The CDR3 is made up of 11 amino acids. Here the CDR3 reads CASSWETEAFF. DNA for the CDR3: TGTGCCAGCAGCTGGGAGACTGAAGCTTTCTTT.